Listed below are T cell receptor beta chains from one sample, sequenced in a study of blood T cell repertoires in COVID-19. Generated by immunoSEQ multiplex PCR, the TCRdb table keeps only in-frame clones and is missing some. Of under 60,000 clones in the sample, approximately 88% are singletons; the top ten hold roughly 10%. Input material: peripheral blood. The receptors were sampled from a man younger than 40 with COVID-19, enrolled during active disease. CDR3s include the opening cysteine and the closing phenylalanine or tryptophan. D genes are given only for firm matches. Not all rows give a size; the values are once, few, many and, for expanded clones, a class.

len	d_gene	abundance	v_gene	j_gene	CDR3aa
16	.	.	TRBV9	TRBJ1-3	CASSVGFGVAGNTIYF
16	TRBD2	.	TRBV10-3	TRBJ2-1	CAISLGRAGGHNEQFF
18	TRBD1	.	TRBV9	TRBJ1-6	CASSARQGEVAYNSPLHF
12	.	.	TRBV24-1	TRBJ1-2	CATSDGFNGYTF
15	TRBD2	.	TRBV7-3	TRBJ2-1	CASSYLAGVVYEQFF
13	.	.	TRBV10-3	TRBJ1-1	CAITNEGNTEAFF
16	.	.	TRBV21-1	TRBJ2-1	CASSSHAVCSRGEQFF
14	.	.	TRBV27	TRBJ2-3	CASSLLLSTDTQYF
15	TRBD2	.	TRBV9	TRBJ2-3	CASSVVSGIIDTQYF
16	TRBD1	few	TRBV27	TRBJ1-2	CASSLMGQGALNGYTF
14	TRBD2	.	TRBV7-9	TRBJ2-7	CASSPIAGAGEQYF
13	.	.	TRBV3-1/TRBV3-2	TRBJ1-2	CASSSPRRYGYTF
16	.	once	TRBV3-1/TRBV3-2	TRBJ2-1	CASSQGRGHRYNEQFF
13	TRBD2	.	TRBV19	TRBJ2-3	CASRIREADTQYF
14	.	.	TRBV19	TRBJ1-4	CASRNRVTNEKLFF
14	TRBD1	.	TRBV9	TRBJ1-4	CASGPGTGVEKLFF
15	.	once	TRBV28	TRBJ1-5	CASRPFGESNQPQHF
16	.	.	TRBV19	TRBJ1-6	CASRTQTGLDNSPLHF
13	.	.	TRBV15	TRBJ1-5	CATSRQGNQPQHF
15	TRBD1	.	TRBV7-2	TRBJ2-1	CASSSVGDRYNEQFF
15	.	.	TRBV4-1	TRBJ2-7	CASSQSTGTPYEQYF
14	.	.	TRBV28	TRBJ2-1	CASRAVSSYNEQFF
14	TRBD1	.	TRBV30	TRBJ1-6	CAFQGGQYNSPLHF
15	.	.	TRBV9	TRBJ2-3	CASSVARARGDTQYF
16	TRBD2	.	TRBV15	TRBJ2-3	CATSRSSGEHTDTQYF
15	TRBD1	.	TRBV6-6	TRBJ1-2	CASSQIGTAYYGYTF
14	.	.	TRBV7-9	TRBJ1-2	CASSSTAGHYGYTF
14	.	.	TRBV2	TRBJ1-1	CASSGGGFFTEAFF